The rows below give T cell receptor beta chains drawn from one sample of a study of T cells in Graves' hyperthyroidism and ophthalmopathy. TCRdb recomputed calls from the multiplex PCR reads with MiXCR, one row per CDR3 protein. The sample gives around 420,000 distinct CDR3 sequences, approximately 15% of which show up once; approximately 14% is in the top ten. The material sequenced was blood. These receptors all come from a woman aged 18-29 years with Graves' hyperthyroidism. Each CDR3 is given with its conserved first and last residue. A D gene is named only where the DNA matches it firmly. Only some rows state a clone size, as once, few, many or a class for expanded clones.

V,D,size,J,CDR3,DNA
TRBV29-1,TRBD2,many,TRBJ2-1,CSVDEGYGRSSEQFF,TGCAGCGTTGACGAAGGGTACGGGAGGTCCAGTGAGCAGTTCTTC
TRBV20-1,TRBD2,many,TRBJ2-7,CSANPAGGAGEQYF,TGCAGTGCCAACCCAGCGGGAGGGGCGGGCGAGCAGTACTTC
TRBV15,TRBD1,few,TRBJ2-2,CATSRGTGSTNTGELFF,TGTGCCACCAGCAGAGGGACAGGTAGTACGAACACCGGGGAGCTGTTTTTT
TRBV5-1,NA,NA,TRBJ1-4,CASSSGGGREKLFF,TGCGCCAGCAGCTCCGGCGGGGGGAGAGAAAAACTGTTTTTT
TRBV13,NA,many,TRBJ2-1,CASSLIPDRRNNEQFF,TGTGCCAGCAGCTTAATCCCGGACAGAAGAAACAATGAGCAGTTCTTC
TRBV18,NA,many,TRBJ1-4,CASSGNSGPSNEKLFF,TGTGCCAGCTCAGGAAACTCGGGACCGAGTAATGAAAAACTGTTTTTT
TRBV3-1,TRBD2,NA,TRBJ2-5,CASSQGGGAEETQYF,TGTGCCAGCAGCCAAGGCGGGGGGGCAGAAGAGACCCAGTACTTC
TRBV7-9,NA,many,TRBJ1-1,CASSLVGGHTEAFF,TGTGCCAGCAGCTTAGTCGGTGGTCACACTGAAGCTTTCTTT
TRBV19,NA,NA,TRBJ1-2,CAAKPSFGRPYGYTF,TGTGCCGCGAAACCCTCTTTCGGCAGGCCCTATGGCTACACCTTC
TRBV28,NA,many,TRBJ2-3,CASSSYRDRPTDTQYF,TGTGCCAGCAGCTCCTACCGGGACCGGCCCACAGATACGCAGTATTTT
TRBV2,NA,many,TRBJ1-1,CASSWTENTEAFF,TGTGCCAGCAGTTGGACCGAGAACACTGAAGCTTTCTTT
TRBV12-3/TRBV12-4,NA,NA,TRBJ1-5,CASTIQFSNQPQHF,TGTGCCAGCACTATACAGTTTAGCAATCAGCCCCAGCATTTT
TRBV6-1,NA,few,TRBJ2-7,CASTDGTASSYEQYF,TGTGCCAGCACCGATGGGACGGCTAGCTCCTACGAGCAGTACTTC
TRBV29-1,NA,many,TRBJ2-3,CSVDRDPGDTQYF,TGCAGCGTTGATAGGGACCCCGGTGATACGCAGTATTTT
TRBV20-1,NA,many,TRBJ2-5,CSAREKETQYF,TGCAGTGCTAGAGAAAAGGAGACCCAGTACTTC
TRBV19,NA,few,TRBJ1-5,CASSRSTGLNQPQHF,TGTGCCAGTAGCCGCTCAACAGGGCTCAATCAGCCCCAGCATTTT
TRBV19,NA,few,TRBJ2-1,CASSTLSLGNEQFF,TGTGCCAGTAGTACCCTGAGTCTCGGCAATGAGCAGTTCTTC
TRBV28,TRBD1,many,TRBJ2-1,CASSPTTGTGWNEQFF,TGTGCCAGCAGTCCAACGACGGGGACAGGGTGGAATGAGCAGTTCTTC
TRBV28,NA,NA,TRBJ1-6,CASNEPQGTNARYSPLHF,TGTGCCAGCAACGAGCCGCAAGGGACCAATGCCCGATATTCACCCCTCCACTTT
TRBV18,NA,many,TRBJ2-7,CASSLAGGRYEQYF,TGTGCCAGCTCACTGGCCGGGGGGCGATACGAGCAGTACTTC
TRBV20-1,NA,many,TRBJ2-1,CSYERRNEQFF,TGCAGTTATGAACGACGCAATGAGCAGTTCTTC
TRBV19,NA,NA,TRBJ1-5,CASSMRGFGNQPQHF,TGTGCCAGTAGTATGAGGGGATTTGGGAATCAGCCCCAGCATTTT
TRBV12-3/TRBV12-4,NA,NA,TRBJ1-2,CASSFGAEGGYTF,TGTGCCAGCAGTTTCGGTGCGGAGGGCGGCTACACCTTC
TRBV10-3,NA,many,TRBJ2-7,CAISAQYEQYF,TGTGCCATCAGTGCCCAGTACGAGCAGTACTTC
TRBV5-1,NA,few,TRBJ1-2,CASKQGKDYGYTF,TGCGCCAGCAAACAGGGAAAAGATTATGGCTACACCTTC
TRBV10-1,NA,NA,TRBJ1-2,CASSEGPTYGYTF,TGCGCCAGCAGTGAGGGACCGACCTATGGCTACACCTTC
TRBV14,TRBD1,few,TRBJ2-2,CASSSGQGGTGELFF,TGTGCCAGCAGCTCGGGACAGGGGGGCACCGGGGAGCTGTTTTTT
TRBV11-2,TRBD1,many,TRBJ2-7,CASSLFPDRVEQYF,TGTGCCAGCAGCTTATTCCCGGACAGGGTCGAGCAGTACTTC
TRBV28,TRBD1,many,TRBJ1-6,CASSQYRGVISPLHF,TGTGCCAGCAGTCAATACAGGGGTGTGATTTCACCCCTCCACTTT
TRBV10-3,NA,few,TRBJ2-3,CAIKRTSTDTQYF,TGTGCCATAAAGCGGACGAGCACAGATACGCAGTATTTT
TRBV6-5,NA,many,TRBJ1-1,CASSYKGVMGTEAFF,TGTGCCAGCAGTTACAAGGGGGTAATGGGGACTGAAGCTTTCTTT
TRBV6-1,NA,NA,TRBJ1-4,CASSEVATNEKLFF,TGTGCCAGCAGTGAAGTTGCAACTAATGAAAAACTGTTTTTT
TRBV4-2,NA,many,TRBJ2-5,CASSQDLTGIQETQYF,TGTGCCAGCAGCCAAGATTTGACGGGGATACAAGAGACCCAGTACTTC
TRBV28,NA,many,TRBJ1-1,CASSLAWGLKTEAFF,TGTGCCAGCAGTCTCGCCTGGGGTCTAAAGACTGAAGCTTTCTTT
TRBV28,TRBD1,many,TRBJ2-7,CASSLTTGGVYEQYF,TGTGCCAGCAGTTTAACGACAGGGGGCGTATACGAGCAGTACTTC
TRBV20-1,NA,NA,TRBJ2-1,CSSSERRSQGDEQFF,TGCAGCTCGTCGGAAAGGAGATCACAAGGCGATGAGCAGTTCTTC
TRBV4-3,TRBD1,few,TRBJ1-1,CASSLGQGMTEAFF,TGCGCCAGCAGCCTCGGACAGGGAATGACTGAAGCTTTCTTT
TRBV5-1,TRBD2,NA,TRBJ2-5,CASSLARTSGTQETQYF,TGCGCCAGCAGCTTGGCGAGAACTAGCGGGACGCAAGAGACCCAGTACTTC
TRBV6-2/TRBV6-3,NA,many,TRBJ2-7,CASSYSESSYEQYF,TGTGCCAGCAGTTACTCCGAGTCGTCCTACGAGCAGTACTTC
TRBV20-1,NA,many,TRBJ1-1,CSARELRVSGRPFF,TGCAGTGCTAGAGAATTGAGGGTGTCAGGGAGACCTTTCTTT
TRBV19,NA,NA,TRBJ1-6,CASSLGHTNSPLHF,TGTGCCAGTAGTCTGGGACATACTAATTCACCCCTCCACTTT
TRBV11-2,TRBD2,many,TRBJ2-1,CASSKGLAGALSYNEQFF,TGTGCCAGCAGCAAGGGACTAGCGGGCGCCTTATCCTACAATGAGCAGTTCTTC
TRBV3-1,TRBD1,many,TRBJ2-7,CASSQDGDRGHDEQYF,TGTGCCAGCAGCCAAGATGGGGACAGGGGACATGACGAGCAGTACTTC
TRBV11-2,NA,few,TRBJ2-3,CASSLDGPLGGQYF,TGTGCCAGCAGCTTAGATGGCCCCCTGGGCGGGCAGTATTTT
TRBV6-1,TRBD2,many,TRBJ2-5,CASSQTSGGETQYF,TGTGCCAGCAGCCAAACTAGCGGGGGAGAGACCCAGTACTTC
TRBV3-1,NA,NA,TRBJ1-1,CASSRGGSGAFF,TGTGCCAGCAGCCGGGGGGGTAGTGGAGCTTTCTTT
TRBV9,TRBD2,NA,TRBJ2-5,CASSVGRGGGQETQYF,TGTGCCAGCAGCGTAGGACGGGGGGGTGGACAAGAGACCCAGTACTTC
TRBV7-9,TRBD2,many,TRBJ2-1,CASSPRLAEVYNEQFF,TGTGCCAGCAGCCCGAGACTAGCGGAGGTCTACAATGAGCAGTTCTTC
TRBV11-3,NA,few,TRBJ2-2,CASSLSVTGELFF,TGTGCCAGCAGCTTATCGGTTACCGGGGAGCTGTTTTTT
TRBV19,NA,NA,TRBJ1-6,CASSILSASYNSPLHF,TGTGCCAGTAGTATTCTGTCAGCCTCCTATAATTCACCCCTCCACTTT
TRBV20-1,TRBD1,NA,TRBJ2-2,CSARAGGAAGELFF,TGCAGTGCTAGGGCAGGGGGCGCCGCCGGGGAGCTGTTTTTT
TRBV6-1,NA,few,TRBJ2-3,CASRPGAAGGTDTQYF,TGTGCCAGCAGGCCGGGGGCGGCGGGGGGCACAGATACGCAGTATTTT
TRBV12-3/TRBV12-4,NA,many,TRBJ1-2,CASSLADSYGYTF,TGTGCCAGCAGTTTAGCGGACTCCTATGGCTACACCTTC
TRBV7-9,NA,many,TRBJ1-2,CASSLGVPLGYTF,TGTGCCAGCAGCTTAGGAGTTCCTTTAGGCTACACCTTC
TRBV19,TRBD2,NA,TRBJ2-3,CANSIVVAGGTDTQYF,TGTGCCAATAGTATAGTTGTAGCGGGGGGAACAGATACGCAGTATTTT